This T cell receptor (beta chain) was recovered during a study of blood T cell repertoires in COVID-19. Turning to the study itself: The United States, Italy and Spain supplied acute and convalescent COVID-19 samples. PBMCs, B-cell-depleted T cells, or T cells provided the cDNA or gDNA that made up the material.

The study drew participants aged roughly 18 to 95 years from under 30 US areas. Germline assignment: CDR1 LGHDT and CDR2 YNNKEL (reference sequence). The CDR3 extends over 15 amino acids. Between the trimmed V and J ends, which lost 0 bases and 9 bases, there was a span of 15 bases. In the study's own analysis: Amplification with reference gene primers provided the estimates of nucleated cell counts. TCRdb's copy holds only in-frame clones and misses some; the assay was immunoSEQ multiplex PCR. That table is the source of V, J and clone size, and D and trimming were worked out from the DNA. The sample consists of roughly 420,000 clones, 85% to 90% of them appearing once.

The receptor was derived from a woman in her twenties or thirties with acute COVID-19. The chain links TRBV3-1 (or the pseudogene TRBV3-2) to TRBJ2-1; the D gene is possibly TRBD2 (5 bases). The sample was PBMCs or T cells enriched from blood (not recorded which). CDR3 nucleotide sequence: TGTGCCAGCAGCCAAGAAACTAGAAGAGTAGCTGAGCAGTTCTTC. It yields the protein CASSQETRRVAEQFF.